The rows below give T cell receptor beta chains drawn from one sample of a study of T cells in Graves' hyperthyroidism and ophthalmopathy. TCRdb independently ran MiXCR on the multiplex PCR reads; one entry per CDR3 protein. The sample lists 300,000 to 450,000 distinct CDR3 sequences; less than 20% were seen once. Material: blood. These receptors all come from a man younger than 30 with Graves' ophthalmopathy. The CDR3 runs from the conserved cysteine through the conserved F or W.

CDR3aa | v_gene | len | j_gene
CASSLGDGNSGNTIYF | TRBV5-1 | 16 | TRBJ1-3
CASSFPGLASEQYF | TRBV7-9 | 14 | TRBJ2-7
CASRGTGSAGSYEQYF | TRBV2 | 16 | TRBJ2-7
CASSYSVSNEQFF | TRBV6-6 | 13 | TRBJ2-1
CASSSGQGARTEAFF | TRBV2 | 15 | TRBJ1-1
CASSPRQVRTDTQYF | TRBV18 | 15 | TRBJ2-3
CASSWTATVETQYF | TRBV5-1 | 14 | TRBJ2-5
CASSLSQVINTEAFF | TRBV5-1 | 15 | TRBJ1-1
CSARGLAGVLSYNEQFF | TRBV20-1 | 17 | TRBJ2-1
CATSDFREGTDTQYF | TRBV24-1 | 15 | TRBJ2-3
CASNEAGASYEQYF | TRBV10-2 | 14 | TRBJ2-7
CASSLVGGLGETQYF | TRBV7-2 | 15 | TRBJ2-5
CASSWSRGGPLGETQYF | TRBV5-1 | 17 | TRBJ2-5
CASSQELGGGDNEQFF | TRBV4-1 | 16 | TRBJ2-1
CATSDQTGGTENIQYF | TRBV24-1 | 16 | TRBJ2-4
CASSVKMGETQYF | TRBV12-3/TRBV12-4 | 13 | TRBJ2-5
CASSLKGGLNTEAFF | TRBV9 | 15 | TRBJ1-1
CASSRNPYEQYF | TRBV14 | 12 | TRBJ2-7
CASSPSSGGAWETQYF | TRBV3-1 | 16 | TRBJ2-5
CASSDGGGATGELFF | TRBV2 | 15 | TRBJ2-2
CSAETSDWNTGELFF | TRBV20-1 | 15 | TRBJ2-2
CATSEAGGEHTQYF | TRBV24-1 | 14 | TRBJ2-3